This T cell receptor (beta chain) emerged from a study of IL-17A CD8 T cells in psoriatic arthritis synovium. Broadly, across the study: The study was designed to define the phenotype, molecular profile and function of synovial IL-17A+CD8+ T cells in the pathogenesis of psoriatic arthritis. General findings and caveats noted by the study authors: In a couple of patients, many Tc17 clones were shared with the synovial Tc1 population, giving Morisita overlap indices above 0.8. TCR sequencing covered only three patients, which the authors acknowledged as a limited sample size. Although over 4.5% of the repertoire was occupied by some individual clones, most synovial CD8+ subsets remained polyclonal. Cells were obtained from synovial fluid rather than synovial tissue, because no psoriatic arthritis synovial tissue samples were available.

After DNA extraction (Qiagen), TCRbeta V-D-J rearrangements were amplified in a bias-controlled manner and then sequenced at high throughput (immunoSEQ; Adaptive Biotech). On the authors' methods: Productive sequences were analyzed at sequence level using the immunoSEQ Analyzer platform. Clonality was calculated as 1 minus Pielou's evenness, with values ranging from 0 (highly polyclonal) to 1 (monoclonal). How much repertoires overlapped between subsets was quantified with the Morisita index, which goes from 0 (no similarity) to 1 (complete similarity). This immuneACCESS table, as held by TCRdb, lists in-frame sequences with V and J called but not all clones. Of the missing ones, under half trace to an unresolved V gene in checked studies; the others have no known cause. The V and J calls and clone size come from that table; D and trimming were worked out from the DNA. The sample table lists roughly 2,000 clones, roughly 72% of them with a count of one. The ten largest clones add up to about 10% of the sample.

Counted from cysteine to phenylalanine, this CDR3 has 13 amino acids. Only the CDR3 region is kept as DNA, spanning 39 bases read in frame from base 1. Trimming removed 4 bases from V and 7 bases from J; the gene matches leave 3 bases unexplained. Based on the germline V gene (reference sequence), the CDR1 and CDR2 sequences are MNHEY and SMNVEV. A remark on this clone: Its antigen remains unidentified. Within one base of it there is no much larger clone, and no base qualities were kept.

CD3+ T cells isolated by magnetic separation were stimulated with PMA and ionomycin for approximately 1.4 hours and then labeled using IL-17A and IFNgamma cytokine secretion assays. Synovial fluid effusions were aspirated from the actively inflamed joints of patients with psoriatic arthritis. For each patient, synovial fluid served as the source from which three memory CD8+ T cell populations were isolated by sorting: Tc1 cells (IL-17A-IFNgamma+), Tc17 cells (IL-17A+) and the bulk memory fraction, allowing their TCR repertoires to be compared. The Classification of Psoriatic Arthritis Study Group (CASPAR) criteria were met by the psoriatic arthritis patients. Cytokine-secreting cells were counterstained with viability dye and anti-CD3, CD8, CD14 and CD4 antibodies and sorted on a BD FACSAria. In a few patients with psoriatic arthritis, sorted CD8+ T cell subsets from synovial fluid were put through TCRbeta sequencing. Before use, synovial fluid mononuclear cells were separated with Lymphoprep and cryopreserved in liquid nitrogen. The medium used for cryopreservation was made up of around 52% fetal calf serum and approximately 10% dimethyl sulfoxide.

Sequencing was performed on IFN-gamma+ CD8+ T cells from synovial fluid. Taken with the paper, the label for cell subset or site translates to: IL-17A-IFNgamma+ memory CD8+ (Tc1) cells. The chain uses TRBV27 and TRBJ2-1, with 8 bases matching TRBD2. This receptor was identified in a human donor with psoriatic arthritis. The DNA sequence is TGTGCCAGCAGTTCGGGAGGGTTGAATGAGCAGTTCTTC. The resulting protein is CASSSGGLNEQFF.